This T cell receptor (beta chain) was sequenced during a study of blood T cell repertoires in COVID-19. As for the study in general: The study drew acute and convalescent COVID-19 samples from the United States, Italy and Spain. The analysed material was cDNA or gDNA that came from T cells, B-cell-depleted T cells, or PBMCs.

The CDR3 loop spans 15 amino acids. From germline, CDR1 is PRHDT and CDR2 FYEKMQ (reference sequence). Trimming removed 5 bases from V and 0 bases from J, with 13 bases in between. Seattle's enrolled individuals joined amid active infection and were then monitored longitudinally. Original data processing: Nucleated cell counts were estimated from reference gene primer amplification. The repertoire was sequenced with immunoSEQ multiplex PCR; TCRdb's copy has only in-frame clones and lacks some. V, J and clone size are taken as reported in that table, and D and trimming were inferred from the DNA itself. The sample includes 300,000 to 350,000 clones, more than 70% seen only once; the top ten take about 1.5%.

This TCR derives from a woman in her 30s with COVID-19, enrolled during active disease. Sequencing input: peripheral blood. The chain couples TRBV13 to TRBJ1-1, with D possibly matching TRBD1 (6 bases). The chain's CDR3 is CASSPRGGVNTEAFF. The CDR3 nucleotides are TGTGCCAGCAGCCCCCGGGGGGGCGTGAACACTGAAGCTTTCTTT.